Described below is a single TCR beta chain sequence and its context. Gene names denote mouse genes. The read gets to within 1 residue of the CDR3 end, and the germline J gene fills in the rest. The assay was immunoSEQ multiplex PCR, and TCRdb's table has in-frame clones only and misses some. The data hold about 48,000 clones, with roughly four fifths observed a single time. The data belong to a study of tissue T cells after allogeneic stem cell transplantation. The CDR3 runs 13 residues. The germline CDR1 and CDR2 sequences are FNHDT and SITEND (reference sequence). With V trimmed by 4 bases and J by 4 bases, 0 bases remained unmatched.

The chain recombines TRBV19 with TRBJ2-1; 9 nucleotides align to TRBD2. The clonotype comes from a pool of C57BL/6 mice in good health. Material for sequencing was sorted cells pooled from one or two spleens. Partial CDR3 DNA: TGTGCCAGCAGTCTGGGGGGGTATGCTGAGCAGTTC. This translates into CASSLGGYAEQF. The CDR3 in full is CASSLGGYAEQFF.